A selection of T cell receptor beta chains follows, all from one sample in a study of identical twins. TCRdb used MiXCR to reprocess the 5' RACE reads, holding one entry per CDR3 protein. The sample includes more than 400,000 distinct CDR3 sequences, over 12% of them seen just once. This sample was shared with a second study, whose subject was yellow fever vaccine responses in identical twins.

Sequencing was performed on CD4+ T cells sorted from blood. The receptor set was obtained from a woman aged 18-35 years in good health. Each CDR3 is given with its conserved first and last residue. A D gene is named only where the DNA matches it firmly. Where a row states a size, it is once, few, many or the class of an expanded clone; other rows omit it.

D gene: .; J gene: TRBJ2-3; clone size: few; V gene: TRBV2; CDR3 DNA: TGTGCCAGCCTTCGGACAGAAAGCACAGATACGCAGTATTTT; CDR3 protein: CASLRTESTDTQYF
D gene: .; J gene: TRBJ2-1; clone size: few; V gene: TRBV12-2; CDR3 DNA: TGTGCAAGTCGCCCCCAGGGACTAGCGGGGGGAGGCTCCTACAATGAGCAGTTCTTC; CDR3 protein: CASRPQGLAGGGSYNEQFF
D gene: TRBD2; J gene: TRBJ2-7; clone size: few; V gene: TRBV5-1; CDR3 DNA: TGCGCCAGCAGCTATACCCTAGCGGGGGCCTACGAGCAGTACTTC; CDR3 protein: CASSYTLAGAYEQYF
D gene: .; J gene: TRBJ2-2; clone size: .; V gene: TRBV7-3; CDR3 DNA: TGTGCCAGCAGCCCCGACAGCACCGGGGAGCTGTTTTTT; CDR3 protein: CASSPDSTGELFF
D gene: TRBD2; J gene: TRBJ2-1; clone size: .; V gene: TRBV12-3/TRBV12-4; CDR3 DNA: TGTGCCAGCAGTTTACAGGCTAGCGGGGGGCCACCCTACAATGAGCAGTTCTTC; CDR3 protein: CASSLQASGGPPYNEQFF
D gene: .; J gene: TRBJ2-7; clone size: few; V gene: TRBV5-1; CDR3 DNA: TGCGCCAGCAGCTTGGGCCCGGGGGCCCCCTACGAGCAGTACTTC; CDR3 protein: CASSLGPGAPYEQYF
D gene: .; J gene: TRBJ1-5; clone size: .; V gene: TRBV4-1; CDR3 DNA: TGCGCCAGCAGCCAAGTAGTAATAATCACATCCGATCAGCCCCAGCATTTT; CDR3 protein: CASSQVVIITSDQPQHF
D gene: .; J gene: TRBJ2-2; clone size: .; V gene: TRBV5-5; CDR3 DNA: TGTGCCAGCACGGCGATGGAGAACACCGGGGAGCTGTTTTTT; CDR3 protein: CASTAMENTGELFF
D gene: .; J gene: TRBJ2-3; clone size: few; V gene: TRBV5-1; CDR3 DNA: TGCGCCAGCAGCCCTGGACAGCCGACTACCACAGATACGCAGTATTTT; CDR3 protein: CASSPGQPTTTDTQYF
D gene: .; J gene: TRBJ1-1; clone size: few; V gene: TRBV7-3; CDR3 DNA: TGTGCCAGCCAGATGGAGGGGAACACTGAAGCTTTCTTT; CDR3 protein: CASQMEGNTEAFF
D gene: .; J gene: TRBJ2-2; clone size: .; V gene: TRBV7-9; CDR3 DNA: TGTGCCAGCAGCTTAGGGTACAGCGTTGCGATCACCGGGGAGCTGTTTTTT; CDR3 protein: CASSLGYSVAITGELFF
D gene: .; J gene: TRBJ2-1; clone size: .; V gene: TRBV6-1; CDR3 DNA: TGTGCCAGCAGCTCTGGCCTCTCGTCCAATGAGCAGTTCTTC; CDR3 protein: CASSSGLSSNEQFF
D gene: .; J gene: TRBJ2-1; clone size: many; V gene: TRBV7-9; CDR3 DNA: TGTGCCAGCAGCTCCCAAGGCTCCGAGCAGTTCTTC; CDR3 protein: CASSSQGSEQFF
D gene: TRBD1; J gene: TRBJ1-5; clone size: .; V gene: TRBV4-1; CDR3 DNA: TGCGCCAGCAGCCAAGGACAGGGCGAACGCAATCAGCCCCAGCATTTT; CDR3 protein: CASSQGQGERNQPQHF
D gene: .; J gene: TRBJ1-2; clone size: .; V gene: TRBV28; CDR3 DNA: TGTGCCAGCAGTTTCCGACAGCTAGGGAGGGTTAACTATGGCTACACCTTC; CDR3 protein: CASSFRQLGRVNYGYTF
D gene: .; J gene: TRBJ1-1; clone size: .; V gene: TRBV18; CDR3 DNA: TGTGCCAGCTCACCAAGCAGTACTGAAGCTTTCTTT; CDR3 protein: CASSPSSTEAFF
D gene: .; J gene: TRBJ2-5; clone size: .; V gene: TRBV29-1; CDR3 DNA: TGCAGCGTTGATCCTAGGGGAGAGACCCAGTACTTC; CDR3 protein: CSVDPRGETQYF
D gene: TRBD1; J gene: TRBJ2-3; clone size: .; V gene: TRBV3-1; CDR3 DNA: TGTGCCAGCAGCCGAAGGACAGGGATGACAGATACGCAGTATTTT; CDR3 protein: CASSRRTGMTDTQYF
D gene: TRBD1; J gene: TRBJ2-5; clone size: few; V gene: TRBV29-1; CDR3 DNA: TGCAGCGTAGGTTGGACAGGGGCTTCCCAAGAGACCCAGTACTTC; CDR3 protein: CSVGWTGASQETQYF
D gene: .; J gene: TRBJ1-1; clone size: .; V gene: TRBV20-1; CDR3 DNA: TGCAGTGCTAGTCGACAGTTAAACACTGAAGCTTTCTTT; CDR3 protein: CSASRQLNTEAFF
D gene: .; J gene: TRBJ2-7; clone size: .; V gene: TRBV10-3; CDR3 DNA: TGTGCCATCAGTGAGTCGATCCTAACCTACGAGCAGTACTTC; CDR3 protein: CAISESILTYEQYF
D gene: .; J gene: TRBJ2-1; clone size: many; V gene: TRBV20-1; CDR3 DNA: TGCAGTGCTAAGGGGGGCGCTTTCAATGAGCAGTTCTTC; CDR3 protein: CSAKGGAFNEQFF
D gene: .; J gene: TRBJ1-2; clone size: many; V gene: TRBV5-6; CDR3 DNA: TGTGCCAGCAGCTCGCCGGCAGGGCTGGGTGGCTACACCTTC; CDR3 protein: CASSSPAGLGGYTF
D gene: TRBD2; J gene: TRBJ2-1; clone size: many; V gene: TRBV6-1; CDR3 DNA: TGTGCCAGCAGACCTGGCCCCGGGACTAGTAAGAGGAGTGAGCAGTTCTTC; CDR3 protein: CASRPGPGTSKRSEQFF
D gene: .; J gene: TRBJ1-6; clone size: few; V gene: TRBV28; CDR3 DNA: TGTGCCATCGCGACGCTGAATAATTCACCCCTCCACTTT; CDR3 protein: CAIATLNNSPLHF
D gene: TRBD1; J gene: TRBJ2-7; clone size: .; V gene: TRBV7-3; CDR3 DNA: TGTGCCAGCAGCTCAAACGGACAGGGGGACGAGCAGTACTTC; CDR3 protein: CASSSNGQGDEQYF
D gene: .; J gene: TRBJ2-1; clone size: few; V gene: TRBV4-2; CDR3 DNA: TGTGCCAGCAGCCAAGTCATAAGGACCTACAATGAGCAGTTCTTC; CDR3 protein: CASSQVIRTYNEQFF
D gene: TRBD2; J gene: TRBJ2-3; clone size: .; V gene: TRBV6-5; CDR3 DNA: TGTGCCAGCAGTTACCGTAGCGGGGTGGGCACAGATACGCAGTATTTT; CDR3 protein: CASSYRSGVGTDTQYF
D gene: .; J gene: TRBJ2-2; clone size: .; V gene: TRBV13; CDR3 DNA: TGTGCCAGCAGCTTAGGGGTCAAGGGTACCGGGGAGCTGTTTTTT; CDR3 protein: CASSLGVKGTGELFF
D gene: .; J gene: TRBJ1-5; clone size: many; V gene: TRBV12-3/TRBV12-4; CDR3 DNA: TGTGCCAGCAGTTTGGGCGGCGACGGCAATCAGCCCCAGCATTTT; CDR3 protein: CASSLGGDGNQPQHF
D gene: .; J gene: TRBJ2-1; clone size: few; V gene: TRBV5-1; CDR3 DNA: TGCGCCAGCAGCGTGTCTACCGGGACAAGCTCCTACAATGAGCAGTTCTTC; CDR3 protein: CASSVSTGTSSYNEQFF
D gene: .; J gene: TRBJ2-7; clone size: .; V gene: TRBV7-7; CDR3 DNA: TGTGCCAGCAGCTTAGGGACTTTGGGGGGAGAGCAGTACTTC; CDR3 protein: CASSLGTLGGEQYF
D gene: .; J gene: TRBJ2-5; clone size: .; V gene: TRBV20-1; CDR3 DNA: TGCAGTGTACCCAAGGCAGCCAACCAAGAGACCCAGTACTTC; CDR3 protein: CSVPKAANQETQYF
D gene: .; J gene: TRBJ2-1; clone size: .; V gene: TRBV5-1; CDR3 DNA: TGCGCCAGCAGCTTGGTCGAGGGTTCGAGGGGGAGCTCCTACAATGAGCAGTTCTTC; CDR3 protein: CASSLVEGSRGSSYNEQFF
D gene: TRBD2; J gene: TRBJ2-1; clone size: few; V gene: TRBV12-5; CDR3 DNA: TGTGCTAGTGGGCTGGGACTAGCGGACAATGAGCAGTTCTTC; CDR3 protein: CASGLGLADNEQFF
D gene: .; J gene: TRBJ2-3; clone size: .; V gene: TRBV20-1; CDR3 DNA: TGCAGTGCTAGAGTGGGCCCGGGGACAGATACGCAGTATTTT; CDR3 protein: CSARVGPGTDTQYF
D gene: .; J gene: TRBJ2-5; clone size: .; V gene: TRBV12-3/TRBV12-4; CDR3 DNA: TGTGCCAGCAGCCCACATGGGGCAGGGGTGCGGTGGACCCAGTACTTC; CDR3 protein: CASSPHGAGVRWTQYF
D gene: .; J gene: TRBJ1-5; clone size: .; V gene: TRBV27; CDR3 DNA: TGTGCCAGCAGTTTATCAGCGGGGTATAGCAATCAGCCCCAGCATTTT; CDR3 protein: CASSLSAGYSNQPQHF
D gene: TRBD1; J gene: TRBJ2-5; clone size: few; V gene: TRBV5-6; CDR3 DNA: TGTGCCAGCAGCTTACCCTGGACAGGGGGCCAGGAGACCCAGTACTTC; CDR3 protein: CASSLPWTGGQETQYF
D gene: TRBD2; J gene: TRBJ2-3; clone size: few; V gene: TRBV10-1; CDR3 DNA: TGCGCCAGCAGTTACAGCGGGAGTGAACGTGATACGCAGTATTTT; CDR3 protein: CASSYSGSERDTQYF
D gene: .; J gene: TRBJ2-1; clone size: few; V gene: TRBV4-1; CDR3 DNA: TGCGCCAGCAGCCAAGATAGGGACCGACTAGAGGGGCACGAGCAGTTCTTC; CDR3 protein: CASSQDRDRLEGHEQFF
D gene: TRBD2; J gene: TRBJ2-5; clone size: .; V gene: TRBV10-3; CDR3 DNA: TGTGCCATCAGTGACCAGCTAGCGGAGGGACGAGAGACCCAGTACTTC; CDR3 protein: CAISDQLAEGRETQYF
D gene: TRBD1; J gene: TRBJ1-1; clone size: .; V gene: TRBV2; CDR3 DNA: TGTGCCAGCAGGGGGACAGGGCCGAACACTGAAGCTTTCTTT; CDR3 protein: CASRGTGPNTEAFF
D gene: .; J gene: TRBJ2-1; clone size: .; V gene: TRBV6-5; CDR3 DNA: TGTGCCAGCAGTTCCCTACAAGAGCAGTTCTTC; CDR3 protein: CASSSLQEQFF
D gene: .; J gene: TRBJ2-7; clone size: .; V gene: TRBV3-1; CDR3 DNA: TGTGCCAGCAGCCAAGCTGAGGCCTACGAGCAGTACTTC; CDR3 protein: CASSQAEAYEQYF
D gene: .; J gene: TRBJ1-6; clone size: many; V gene: TRBV25-1; CDR3 DNA: TGTGCCAGCAGATGGGGGATCGATTCACCCCTCCACTTT; CDR3 protein: CASRWGIDSPLHF
D gene: .; J gene: TRBJ1-4; clone size: few; V gene: TRBV6-6; CDR3 DNA: TGTGCCAGCAGTTACCCTAATGAAAAACTGTTTTTT; CDR3 protein: CASSYPNEKLFF
D gene: TRBD1; J gene: TRBJ2-2; clone size: .; V gene: TRBV10-3; CDR3 DNA: TGTGCCATCAGCCCGGGGACAGGAAACACCGGGGAGCTGTTTTTT; CDR3 protein: CAISPGTGNTGELFF
D gene: TRBD2; J gene: TRBJ2-1; clone size: .; V gene: TRBV7-2; CDR3 DNA: TGTGCCAGCAGACGGGCCCTAGCGGGCCAATACAATGAGCAGTTCTTC; CDR3 protein: CASRRALAGQYNEQFF
D gene: .; J gene: TRBJ1-3; clone size: few; V gene: TRBV5-1; CDR3 DNA: TGCGCCAGCAGCTTGGATGGTCGGATGTCTGGAAACACCATATATTTT; CDR3 protein: CASSLDGRMSGNTIYF
D gene: .; J gene: TRBJ1-1; clone size: .; V gene: TRBV21-1; CDR3 DNA: TGTGCCAGTGGGGAACAGGACCTCACTGAAGCTTTCTTT; CDR3 protein: CASGEQDLTEAFF